Each of the 27 T cell receptor beta chains below was sequenced from the same sample in a study of T cells in Graves' hyperthyroidism and ophthalmopathy. RNA transcripts served as the template for amplifying TCR beta CDR3 regions. First-round RT-PCR with HTBI primers amplified the TCR CDR3 region. TCRdb redid the calling of the multiplex PCR reads with MiXCR, one entry per CDR3 protein. The table shows approximately 400,000 distinct CDR3 sequences, with 15% to 17% occurring only once. Sequencing used blood. The receptors shown here come from a woman in her late teens or twenties with Graves' hyperthyroidism.

This clonotype came up many times. This chain links TRBV27 with TRBJ2-3; 7 positions agree with TRBD2. Germline V gene data show CDR1 as MNHEY and CDR2 as SMNVEV (reference sequence). V trimming: 5 bases; J trimming: 2 bases; junction bases outside the gene matches: 7. The CDR3 loop spans 15 amino acids. The CDR3 region has the DNA TGTGCCAGCAGTCATCTAGCGGAGCTCACAGATACGCAGTATTTT. As protein: CASSHLAELTDTQYF.

This clonotype was counted at least ten times. This chain connects TRBV7-8 to TRBJ2-1, with 11 bases that match TRBD2. The CDR3 runs to 18 residues. Germline trimming cut 0 bases from V and 2 bases from J; bases unmatched to any gene: 6. Germline loops: CDR1 SGHVS, CDR2 FQNEAQ. The CDR3 loop is CASSLAGLSGRAYNEQFF. The CDR3, as DNA: TGTGCCAGCAGCTTAGCTGGTCTTAGCGGGAGGGCCTACAATGAGCAGTTCTTC.

This clonotype was observed at least ten times. This chain links TRBV20-1 with TRBJ1-1; D gene unclear. The CDR3 sequence is 11 residues long. Per the germline V gene, CDR1 is DFQATT and CDR2 is SNEGSKA (reference sequence). The ends were cut back, 1 base at V and 5 bases at J, with 5 bases in the middle. CDR3 DNA: TGCAGTGCTAGAGGGCGGACTGAAGCTTTCTTT. Its protein is CSARGRTEAFF.

This clonotype occurred a few times. The chain links TRBV18 to TRBJ1-1; D uncertain. Germline CDR1 is KGHSH and CDR2 is LQKENI. CDR3 size: 14 residues. Trimming left V 5 bases short and J 5 bases short, with 15 bases between. This CDR3 reads CASSVEVGSTEAFF. In nucleotides, the CDR3 is TGTGCCAGCTCAGTCGAGGTGGGGAGTACTGAAGCTTTCTTT.

This rearrangement joins TRBV3-1 to TRBJ2-1; D possibly matches TRBD1 or TRBD2 (6 bases each). The CDR3 is made up of 15 amino acids. The germline V gene encodes CDR1 LGHDT and CDR2 YNNKEL (reference sequence). V shed 7 bases and J shed 3 bases, with 16 bases lying between them. This CDR3 is CASTRDTGVYNEQFF. In DNA, the CDR3 is TGTGCCAGCACCCGGGACACGGGAGTCTACAATGAGCAGTTCTTC.

The table lists this clonotype with a few counts. The V call is TRBV10-3, the J call TRBJ2-2; D is tentatively TRBD1 or TRBD2 (5 bases each). The germline gives CDR1 ENHRY, CDR2 SYGVKD. The length of the CDR3 is 14 residues. Between the trimmed V and J ends, which lost 6 bases and 6 bases, there was a span of 14 bases. This CDR3 reads CAIRPGTAAGELFF. CDR3 bases: TGTGCCATCAGGCCGGGGACGGCAGCCGGGGAGCTGTTTTTT.

This sequence joins TRBV20-1 and TRBJ2-7, with no clear D. The germline gives CDR1 DFQATT, CDR2 SNEGSKA (reference sequence). CDR3 length: 12 residues. Trimming left V 1 base short and J 2 bases short, with 6 bases between. Here the CDR3 reads CSARGGAYEQYF. DNA of the CDR3: TGCAGTGCTAGAGGTGGGGCCTACGAGCAGTACTTC.

This chain connects TRBV11-3 to TRBJ2-2; D possibly corresponds to TRBD2 (5 bases). The V end was cut by 2 bases, the J end by 5 bases, with 18 bases between. Per the germline V gene, CDR1 is SGHNT and CDR2 is YENEEA. The CDR3 totals 17 residues. DNA of the CDR3: TGTGCCAGCAGCTTAAGACGCCGGGATCTCAGAACCGGGGAGCTGTTTTTT. It yields the protein CASSLRRRDLRTGELFF.

This clonotype came up many times. J is TRBJ2-1 and V is TRBV12-3 or TRBV12-4, with D possibly matching TRBD1 (7 bases). The germline V and J ends were trimmed by 5 bases and 3 bases, with 14 bases remaining between them. The CDR3 length is 15 residues. The CDR3 sequence: CASSDQGGIYNEQFF. The DNA of the CDR3 is TGTGCCAGCAGTGACCAGGGGGGAATCTACAATGAGCAGTTCTTC.

This clonotype was recorded at least ten times. The J gene is TRBJ1-5, the V gene TRBV11-1; D is ambiguous. CDR1 and CDR2 (germline): SGHAT, FQDESV (reference sequence). The CDR3 extends over 15 amino acids. Trimming left V 0 bases short and J 7 bases short, with 13 bases between. As DNA, the CDR3 is TGTGCCAGCAGCTTAGCGCCGGATCCGAGGCAGCCCCAGCATTTT. As protein: CASSLAPDPRQPQHF.

This clonotype has at least ten counts. This chain joins TRBV10-3 and TRBJ2-7, with 9 nucleotides matching TRBD1. CDR3 size: 15 residues. Germline V gene sequence: CDR1 ENHRY, CDR2 SYGVKD. With 3 bases clipped from V and 2 bases from J, the junction kept 5 bases outside the gene matches. The CDR3 DNA sequence: TGTGCCATCAGTGACACAGGGGGCTTAACCTACGAGCAGTACTTC. Amino acids: CAISDTGGLTYEQYF.

In its sample, this clonotype was seen many times. As DNA, the CDR3 is TGTGCCAGCAGCCCCCGACAGGAAAACACAGATACGCAGTATTTT. It encodes CASSPRQENTDTQYF. V and J are TRBV11-3 and TRBJ2-3; TRBD1 might be the D (6 bases). Germline-derived CDR1 and CDR2 are SGHNT and YENEEA. This CDR3 comprises 15 residues. Trimming removed 5 bases at V and 2 bases at J, with 14 bases between.

This clonotype has a handful of counts. The chain recombines TRBV12-3 or TRBV12-4 with TRBJ2-7, with D tentatively TRBD2 (6 bases). V was pared by 7 bases and J by 2 bases, with 12 bases between. There are 13 residues in the CDR3. The CDR3 loop is CASTQRRAYEQYF. DNA of the CDR3: TGTGCCAGCACCCAGCGGAGGGCCTACGAGCAGTACTTC.

Ten or more counts support this clonotype. The chain uses TRBV2 and TRBJ1-1; 7 nucleotides line up with TRBD1. Germline V gene sequence: CDR1 SNHLY, CDR2 FYNNEI. Trimming removed 7 bases from V and 3 bases from J; junction bases left unmatched: 8. CDR3 size: 14 residues. The DNA of the CDR3 is TGTGCCAGCACTAAGACAGGGATGGACACTGAAGCTTTCTTT. Translation gives CASTKTGMDTEAFF.

This clonotype was seen ten or more times. The rearrangement links TRBV5-1 to TRBJ2-3; possibly TRBD2 for D (5 bases). Trimming removed 6 bases at V and 6 bases at J, with 17 bases between. The germline CDR1 and CDR2 sequences are SGHRS and YFSETQ. This CDR3 is built from 14 residues. In DNA form, the CDR3 reads TGCGCCAGCAAACCCAGCGGTCCGGGGGATACGCAGTATTTT. As protein: CASKPSGPGDTQYF.

This clonotype was seen only a few times. The J gene is TRBJ1-2, the V gene TRBV20-1; D remains unclear. This CDR3 is 14 amino acids long. In germline, CDR1 is DFQATT, CDR2 SNEGSKA (reference sequence). Trimming took 0 bases from V and 3 from J, leaving 11 bases between them. CDR3 sequence (DNA): TGCAGTGCTAGAGATCGGAAGCGGGACTATGGCTACACCTTC. Translating gives CSARDRKRDYGYTF.

Remarks on this clonotype: The junction and the germline gene differ at one end; a read error may be behind it. The gene calls are TRBV7-3 and TRBJ2-1, with 10 bases aligning to TRBD2. The germline CDR1 and CDR2 sequences are SGHTA and FQGTGA. This CDR3 spans 16 amino acids. The CDR3 reads CASSLKAGGRRREQSF. The CDR3 DNA follows: TGTGCCAGCAGCTTAAAAGCGGGGGGGCGGAGGCGAGAGCAGTCCTTC.

This clonotype was observed at least ten times. The chain is built from TRBV6-2 or TRBV6-3 and TRBJ2-1; TRBD1 is a possible D gene (5 bases). Deletions cut 5 bases from V and 2 bases from J, with 16 bases between. The CDR3 spans 16 residues. Germline V gene data show CDR1 as MNHEY and CDR2 as SVGEGT. In DNA, the CDR3 is TGTGCCAGCAGTGCGCTGGACAAGATGCCCTACAATGAGCAGTTCTTC. Amino acid sequence: CASSALDKMPYNEQFF.

The chain combines TRBV7-2 with TRBJ1-2, with TRBD1 matching over 7 bases. V shed 5 bases and J 6 bases; nucleotides not matched to a gene: 9. CDR1 is SGHTA, CDR2 FQGNSA, per germline. The CDR3 spans 14 residues. Written as DNA, the CDR3 is TGTGCCAGCAGCCCACAGGGGTATGGAAATGGCTACACCTTC. It translates to CASSPQGYGNGYTF. The full variable domain, in which reference TRBV7-2 and TRBJ1-2 provide the parts outside the CDR3, is GAGVSQSPSNKVTEKGKDVELRCDPISGHTALYWYRQSLGQGLEFLIYFQGNSAPDKSGLPSDRFSAERTGGSVSTLTIQRTQQEDSAVYLCASSPQGYGNGYTFGSGTRLTVV.

This clonotype was seen a handful of times. V and J are TRBV11-2 and TRBJ2-5, with D possibly being TRBD1 or TRBD2 (5 bases each). This CDR3 contains 14 residues. Between the trimmed V and J ends, which lost 7 bases and 5 bases, there was a span of 17 bases. Germline V gene data show CDR1 as SGHAT and CDR2 as FQNNGV. The DNA of the CDR3 is TGTGCCAGCAACTTCGGCTCGTGGGGGGAGACCCAGTACTTC. This sequence encodes CASNFGSWGETQYF.

This clonotype was detected only a few times. The chain joins TRBV6-4 to TRBJ2-7; D might be TRBD1 (5 bases). CDR1 is MRHNA and CDR2 is SNTAGT in the germline V gene. V gave up 7 bases and J gave up 0 bases, with 10 bases separating them. The CDR3 loop spans 13 amino acids. DNA for the CDR3: TGTGCCAGCACATTCGGACACTCCTACGAGCAGTACTTC. It yields the protein CASTFGHSYEQYF.

This clonotype was observed at least ten times. J is TRBJ1-5 and V is TRBV28, with TRBD1 matching 9 bases. The CDR3 is 18 residues long. Per the germline V gene, CDR1 is MDHEN and CDR2 is SYDVKM. V was clipped by 3 bases and J by 1 base; unmatched bases: 10. The CDR3 DNA follows: TGTGCCAGCAGTTTGGCCGGGACAGGGCGGGTGAGCAATCAGCCCCAGCATTTT. This translates into CASSLAGTGRVSNQPQHF. The full variable domain, its missing parts supplied by reference TRBV28 and TRBJ1-5, is DVKVTQSSRYLVKRTGEKVFLECVQDMDHENMFWYRQDPGLGLRLIYFSYDVKMKEKGDIPEGYSVSREKKERFSLILESASTNQTSMYLCASSLAGTGRVSNQPQHFGDGTRLSIL.

This clonotype showed up just a few times. This CDR3 reads CASSIPGGITEAFF. DNA for the CDR3: TGTGCCAGTAGTATCCCAGGGGGCATAACTGAAGCTTTCTTT. The chain joins TRBV19 to TRBJ1-1, with 8 bases that match TRBD1. Losses at the gene ends were 3 bases for V and 5 bases for J; bases not matched to a gene: 5. CDR3 length: 14 amino acids. Germline values: CDR1 LNHDA, CDR2 SQIVND (reference sequence).

There are many counts of this clonotype. The chain uses TRBV2 and TRBJ1-5; TRBD1 might be the D (6 bases). Trimming took 8 bases from V and 3 from J, leaving 11 bases between them. This CDR3 region has 13 residues. Per the germline V gene, CDR1 is SNHLY and CDR2 is FYNNEI. CDR3 nucleotide sequence: TGTGCCAGCCATACAGGGAACAATCAGCCCCAGCATTTT. Protein product: CASHTGNNQPQHF.

V and J are TRBV20-1 and TRBJ1-6, with D perhaps TRBD1 (5 bases). This CDR3 is built from 13 residues. V was shortened by 5 bases and J by 6 bases, with 11 bases between the two germline ends. CDR1 is DFQATT, CDR2 SNEGSKA, per germline (reference sequence). CDR3 sequence reads: CSAQQEPNSPLHF. The CDR3 DNA reads as TGCAGTGCTCAACAGGAGCCTAATTCACCCCTCCACTTT.

This clonotype was recorded a few times. The chain is built from TRBV10-1 and TRBJ2-3, with D unresolved. With 6 bases removed from V and 2 bases from J, the gap between germline ends came to 9 bases. CDR1 is WNHNN, CDR2 SYGVQD, per germline (reference sequence). The CDR3 spans 13 residues. The CDR3 DNA sequence: TGCGCCAGCAGGGGGTTGGACACAGATACGCAGTATTTT. Translation gives CASRGLDTDTQYF.

This clonotype was picked up a small number of times. The chain carries TRBV7-2 and TRBJ2-3; the D gene is possibly TRBD1 (5 bases). CDR3 length equals 13 residues. The germline CDR1 and CDR2 sequences are SGHTA and FQGNSA. Trimming pared 5 bases from V and 5 bases from J, leaving 11 bases between. The CDR3 reads CASSPNRRDTQYF. The CDR3 DNA follows: TGTGCCAGCAGCCCGAACAGGCGAGATACGCAGTATTTT. Full variable domain (outside the CDR3, taken from reference TRBV7-2 and TRBJ2-3): GAGVSQSPSNKVTEKGKDVELRCDPISGHTALYWYRQSLGQGLEFLIYFQGNSAPDKSGLPSDRFSAERTGGSVSTLTIQRTQQEDSAVYLCASSPNRRDTQYFGPGTRLTVL.